One T cell receptor beta chain is described in this entry. The target antigen is unknown. The data derive from a study of cytomegalovirus exposure and HLA in healthy donors. Study observations and caveats: Being indistinguishable, some V segments were excluded, TRBV6-2 and TRBV6-3 among them.

V lost 5 bases and J lost 4; bases outside the gene matches: 1. CDR1 and CDR2 from the germline V gene are SGHTA and FQGNSA. The CDR3 has 14 amino acids. Vbeta (60) and Jbeta (13) primers were used in the PCR. The assay was immunoSEQ multiplex PCR, and TCRdb's table has in-frame clones only and misses some. Among around 160,000 clones listed, approximately 80% were seen once. Sequenced: PBMCs. The chain links TRBV7-2 to TRBJ2-1, with TRBD2 matching over 11 bases. This TCR was recovered from a woman in her thirties or forties in good health and CMV-seropositive. CDR3 nucleotide sequence: TGTGCCAGCAGCCGACTAGCGGGGTACAATGAGCAGTTCTTC. The encoded protein is CASSRLAGYNEQFF.